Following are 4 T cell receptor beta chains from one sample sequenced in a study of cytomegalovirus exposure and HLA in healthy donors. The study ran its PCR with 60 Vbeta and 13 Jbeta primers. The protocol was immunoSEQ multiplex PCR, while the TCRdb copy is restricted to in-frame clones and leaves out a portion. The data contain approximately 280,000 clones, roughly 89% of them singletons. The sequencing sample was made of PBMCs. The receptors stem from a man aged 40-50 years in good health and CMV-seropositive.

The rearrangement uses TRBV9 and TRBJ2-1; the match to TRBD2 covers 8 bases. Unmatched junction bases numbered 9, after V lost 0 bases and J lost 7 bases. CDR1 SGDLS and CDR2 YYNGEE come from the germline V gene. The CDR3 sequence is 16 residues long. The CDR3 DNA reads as TGTGCCAGCAGCGTAGGAGGGGGACTAGGGGAGAATGAGCAGTTCTTC. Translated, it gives CASSVGGGLGENEQFF.

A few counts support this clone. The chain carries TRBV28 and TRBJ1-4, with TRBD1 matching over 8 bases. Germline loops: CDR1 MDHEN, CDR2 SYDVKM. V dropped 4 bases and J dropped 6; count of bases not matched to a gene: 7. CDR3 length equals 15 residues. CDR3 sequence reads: CASSSWTGIDEKLFF. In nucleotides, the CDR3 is TGTGCCAGCAGTTCTTGGACAGGGATAGATGAAAAACTGTTTTTT.

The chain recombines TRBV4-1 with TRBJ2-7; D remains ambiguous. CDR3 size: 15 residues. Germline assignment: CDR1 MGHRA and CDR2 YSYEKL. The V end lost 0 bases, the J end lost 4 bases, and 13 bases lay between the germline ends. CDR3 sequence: CASSQDRNPGYEQYF. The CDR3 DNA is TGCGCCAGCAGCCAAGATCGCAACCCGGGTTACGAGCAGTACTTC.

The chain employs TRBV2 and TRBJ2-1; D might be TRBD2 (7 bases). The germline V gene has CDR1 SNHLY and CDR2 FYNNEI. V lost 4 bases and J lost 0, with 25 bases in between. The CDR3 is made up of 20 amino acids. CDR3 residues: CASSAGMVSGTPISYNEQFF. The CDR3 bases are TGTGCCAGCAGTGCCGGGATGGTAAGCGGGACACCTATCTCCTACAATGAGCAGTTCTTC.